The following is a TCR beta chain sequence with its context. Its antigen is undetermined. V was pared by 6 bases and J by 1 base, with 13 bases between. The germline gives CDR1 MNHEY, CDR2 SMNVEV (reference sequence). The CDR3 has 14 amino acids. This table comes from immunoSEQ multiplex PCR, and its TCRdb copy is limited to in-frame clones, with some not included. The sample contains 180,000 or so clones, roughly 94% of which appear only once. These data belong to a study of T cell responses to AZD1222 COVID-19 vaccine. Findings and limits, study-wide: Among vaccine-associated CD4 TCRs, coverage spanned spike, with dominance at 160-218 and 743-854. White British donors predominated, females outnumbered males, and clonal diversity was possibly underestimated. Spike-specific TCR breadth and depth rose after two AZD1222 doses.

The source of this sequence is an adult who received the AZD1222 COVID-19 vaccine. The sequencing used peripheral blood, collected 28 days after the second AZD1222 dose. The chain employs TRBV27 and TRBJ2-7; a weak D match, TRBD2 (7 bases). Here the CDR3 DNA reads TGTGCCAGCAGCCCCCGGGGGGCGTCCTACGAGCAGTACTTC. Amino acids: CASSPRGASYEQYF.